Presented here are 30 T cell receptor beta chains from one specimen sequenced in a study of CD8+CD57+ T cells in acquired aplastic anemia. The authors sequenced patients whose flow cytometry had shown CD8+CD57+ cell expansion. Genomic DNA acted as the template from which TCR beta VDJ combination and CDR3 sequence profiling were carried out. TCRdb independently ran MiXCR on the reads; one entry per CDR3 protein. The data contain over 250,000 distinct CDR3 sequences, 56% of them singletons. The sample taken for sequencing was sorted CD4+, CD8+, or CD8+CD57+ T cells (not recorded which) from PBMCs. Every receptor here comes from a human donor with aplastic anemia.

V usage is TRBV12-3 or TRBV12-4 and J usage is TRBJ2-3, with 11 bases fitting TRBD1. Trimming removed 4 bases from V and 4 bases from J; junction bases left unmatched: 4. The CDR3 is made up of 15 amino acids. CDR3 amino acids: CASSSRTGGADTQYF. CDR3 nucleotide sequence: TGTGCCAGCAGTTCAAGGACAGGGGGCGCAGATACGCAGTATTTT.

DNA for the CDR3: TGTGCCAGCAGCTTGGCCCAGGGGCTTGGAAACACCATATATTTT. It translates to CASSLAQGLGNTIYF. The chain links TRBV7-9 to TRBJ1-3; a weak D match, TRBD1 (6 bases). With 3 bases removed from V and 3 bases from J, the gap between germline ends came to 12 bases. The CDR3 is 15 amino acids. The germline V gene has CDR1 SEHNR and CDR2 FQNEAQ (reference sequence).

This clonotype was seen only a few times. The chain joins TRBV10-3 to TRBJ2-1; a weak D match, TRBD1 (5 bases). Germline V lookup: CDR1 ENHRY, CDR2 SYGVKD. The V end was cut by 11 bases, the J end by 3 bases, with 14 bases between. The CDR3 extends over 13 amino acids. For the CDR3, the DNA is TGTGCCGTCTCCCGCCAGGGCTACAATGAGCAGTTCTTC. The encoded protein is CAVSRQGYNEQFF.

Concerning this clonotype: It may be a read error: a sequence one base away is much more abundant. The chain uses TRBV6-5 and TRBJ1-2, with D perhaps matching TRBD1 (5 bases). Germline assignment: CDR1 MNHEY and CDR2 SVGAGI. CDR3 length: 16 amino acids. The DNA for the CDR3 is TGTGTCAGCAGTTACTCCTCTACCACAGGCGCTACTGGTTACACCTTC. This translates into CVSSYSSTTGATGYTF.

As DNA, the CDR3 is TGTGCCAGCAGCCAAGGACACCTACAACAGGGCTGGTCTAATGAAAAACTGTTTTTT. This translates into CASSQGHLQQGWSNEKLFF. The V gene is TRBV3-1, the J gene TRBJ1-4; maybe TRBD1 (6 bases). The CDR3 length is 19 residues. The V gene lost 1 base and the J gene lost 3 bases, with 21 bases spanning the gap. The germline V gene has CDR1 LGHDT and CDR2 YNNKEL (reference sequence).

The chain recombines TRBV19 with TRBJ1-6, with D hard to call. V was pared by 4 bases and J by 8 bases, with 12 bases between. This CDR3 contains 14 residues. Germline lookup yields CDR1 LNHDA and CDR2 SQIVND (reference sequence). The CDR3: CASSTVTGDSPLHF. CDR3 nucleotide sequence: TGTGCCAGTAGTACAGTTACCGGGGATTCACCCCTCCACTTT.

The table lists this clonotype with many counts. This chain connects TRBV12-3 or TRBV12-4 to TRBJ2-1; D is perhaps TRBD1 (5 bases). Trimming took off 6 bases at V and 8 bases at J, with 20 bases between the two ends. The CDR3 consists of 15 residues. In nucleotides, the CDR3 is TGTGCCAGCAGCTTACTAACCTGGGGCTCCCATGAGCAGTTCTTC. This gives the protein CASSLLTWGSHEQFF.

As DNA, the CDR3 is TGTGCCAGCGGGGTCACTAATCGCTACGAGCAGTACTTC. Protein product: CASGVTNRYEQYF. V and J are TRBV7-9 and TRBJ2-7; D is undetermined. Trimming cost V 8 bases and J 3 bases, with 14 bases left between them. CDR1 is SEHNR, CDR2 FQNEAQ, per germline (reference sequence). There are 13 residues in the CDR3. Based on the CDR3 plus reference TRBV7-9 and TRBJ2-7, the full variable domain is DTGVSQNPRHKITKRGQNVTFRCDPISEHNRLYWYRQTLGQGPEFLTYFQNEAQLEKSRLLSDRFSAERPKGSFSTLEIQRTEQGDSAMYLCASGVTNRYEQYFGPGTRLTVT.

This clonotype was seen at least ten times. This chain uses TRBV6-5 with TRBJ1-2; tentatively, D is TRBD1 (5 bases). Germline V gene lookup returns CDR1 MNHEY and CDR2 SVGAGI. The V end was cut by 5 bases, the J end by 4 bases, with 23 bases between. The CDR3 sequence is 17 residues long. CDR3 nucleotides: TGTGCCAGCAGTCCACAATCGGGAGGGGTAGGAGGCTATGGCTACACCTTC. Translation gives CASSPQSGGVGGYGYTF.

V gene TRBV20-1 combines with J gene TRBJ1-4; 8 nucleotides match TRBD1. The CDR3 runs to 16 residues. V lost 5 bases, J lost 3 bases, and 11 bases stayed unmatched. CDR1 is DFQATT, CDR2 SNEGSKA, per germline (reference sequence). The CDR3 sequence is CSAEAAGGESNEKLFF. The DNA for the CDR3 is TGCAGTGCTGAGGCGGCAGGGGGCGAATCTAATGAAAAACTGTTTTTT.

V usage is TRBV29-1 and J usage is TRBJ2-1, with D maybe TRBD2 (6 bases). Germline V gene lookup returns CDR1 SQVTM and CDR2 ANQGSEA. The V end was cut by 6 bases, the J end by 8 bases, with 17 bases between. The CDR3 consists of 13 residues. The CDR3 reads CSVSGDVGYEQFF. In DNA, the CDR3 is TGCAGCGTATCGGGAGATGTTGGTTATGAGCAGTTCTTC.

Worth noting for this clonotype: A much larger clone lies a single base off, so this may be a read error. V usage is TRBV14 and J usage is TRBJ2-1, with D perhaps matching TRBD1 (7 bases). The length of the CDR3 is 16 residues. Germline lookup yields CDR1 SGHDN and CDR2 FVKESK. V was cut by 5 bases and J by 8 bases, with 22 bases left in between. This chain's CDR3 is CASSSDRGGGWDEQFF. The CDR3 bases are TGTGCCAGCAGCTCTGACCGCGGAGGGGGCTGGGATGAGCAGTTCTTC.

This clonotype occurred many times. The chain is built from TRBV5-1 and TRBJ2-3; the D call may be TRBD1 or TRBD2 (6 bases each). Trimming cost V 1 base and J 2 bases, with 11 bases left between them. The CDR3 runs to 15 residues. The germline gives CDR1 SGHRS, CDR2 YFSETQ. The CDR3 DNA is TGCGCCAGCAGCTTGTGGGGGGCAGCCACAGATACGCAGTATTTT. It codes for CASSLWGAATDTQYF.

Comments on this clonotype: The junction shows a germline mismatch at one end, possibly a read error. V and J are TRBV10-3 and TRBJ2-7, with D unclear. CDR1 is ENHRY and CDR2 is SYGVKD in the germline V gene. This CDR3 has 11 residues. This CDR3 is CAISEAYEQHF. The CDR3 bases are TGTGCCATCAGTGAGGCGTACGAGCAGCACTTC.

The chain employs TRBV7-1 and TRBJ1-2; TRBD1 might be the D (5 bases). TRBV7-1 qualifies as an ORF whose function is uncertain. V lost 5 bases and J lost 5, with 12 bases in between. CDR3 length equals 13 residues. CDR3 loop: CASSQRGVYGYTF. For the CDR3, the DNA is TGTGCCAGCAGCCAGCGGGGGGTGTATGGCTACACCTTC.

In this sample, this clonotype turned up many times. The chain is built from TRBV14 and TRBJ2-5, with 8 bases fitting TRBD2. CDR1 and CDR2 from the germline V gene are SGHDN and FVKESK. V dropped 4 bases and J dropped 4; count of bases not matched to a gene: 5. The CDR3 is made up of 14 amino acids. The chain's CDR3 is CASSPVAGRETQYF. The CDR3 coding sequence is TGTGCCAGCAGCCCCGTAGCGGGACGAGAGACCCAGTACTTC.

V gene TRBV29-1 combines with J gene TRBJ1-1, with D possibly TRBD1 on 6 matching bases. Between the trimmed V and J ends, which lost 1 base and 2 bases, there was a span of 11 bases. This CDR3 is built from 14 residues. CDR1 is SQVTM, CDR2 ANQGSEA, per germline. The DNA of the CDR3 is TGCAGCGTTGAAGTAACAGGGCCTAACACTGAAGCTTTCTTT. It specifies CSVEVTGPNTEAFF. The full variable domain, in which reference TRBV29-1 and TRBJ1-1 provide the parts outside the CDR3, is SAVISQKPSRDICQRGTSLTIQCQVDSQVTMMFWYRQQPGQSLTLIATANQGSEATYESGFVIDKFPISRPNLTFSTLTVSNMSPEDSSIYLCSVEVTGPNTEAFFGQGTRLTVV.

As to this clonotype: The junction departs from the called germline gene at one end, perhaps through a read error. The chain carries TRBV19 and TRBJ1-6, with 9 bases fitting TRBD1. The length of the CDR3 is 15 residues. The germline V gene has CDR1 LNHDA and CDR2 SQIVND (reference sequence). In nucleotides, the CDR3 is TGCGCCAGCAGCCCGTGGGGGACAGGGAATTCACCCCTCCACTTT. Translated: CASSPWGTGNSPLHF.

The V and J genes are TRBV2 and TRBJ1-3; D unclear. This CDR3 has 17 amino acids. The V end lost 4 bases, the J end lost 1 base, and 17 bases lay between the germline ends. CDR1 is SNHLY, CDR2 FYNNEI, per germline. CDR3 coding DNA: TGTGCCAGCAGTGGTTTTGGGATGACAAAGTCTGGAAACACCATATATTTT. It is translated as CASSGFGMTKSGNTIYF.

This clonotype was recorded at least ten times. Here the CDR3 DNA reads TGCGCCAGCAGCTTGCCCGGGGTCACCGGCTACACCTTC. Amino acids: CASSLPGVTGYTF. The chain has TRBV5-1 and TRBJ1-2; no definite D call. Germline CDR1 SGHRS, CDR2 YFSETQ. The CDR3 is 13 residues long. V was cut by 1 base and J by 8 bases, with 12 bases left in between.

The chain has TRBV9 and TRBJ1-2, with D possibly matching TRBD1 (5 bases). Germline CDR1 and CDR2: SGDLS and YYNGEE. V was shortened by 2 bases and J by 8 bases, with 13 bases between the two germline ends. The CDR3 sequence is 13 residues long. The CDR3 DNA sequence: TGTGCCAGCAGCGTGGGGGGGTGGGGCGGCTACACCTTC. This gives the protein CASSVGGWGGYTF. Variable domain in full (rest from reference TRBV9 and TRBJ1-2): DSGVTQTPKHLITATGQRVTLRCSPRSGDLSVYWYQQSLDQGLQFLIQYYNGEERAKGNILERFSAQQFPDLHSELNLSSLELGDSALYFCASSVGGWGGYTFGSGTRLTVV.

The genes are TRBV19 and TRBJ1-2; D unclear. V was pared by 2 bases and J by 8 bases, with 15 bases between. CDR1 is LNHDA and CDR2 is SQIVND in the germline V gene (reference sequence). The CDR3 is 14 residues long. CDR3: CASSIQGGMRGYTF. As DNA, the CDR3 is TGTGCCAGTAGTATACAAGGAGGTATGAGAGGCTACACCTTC.

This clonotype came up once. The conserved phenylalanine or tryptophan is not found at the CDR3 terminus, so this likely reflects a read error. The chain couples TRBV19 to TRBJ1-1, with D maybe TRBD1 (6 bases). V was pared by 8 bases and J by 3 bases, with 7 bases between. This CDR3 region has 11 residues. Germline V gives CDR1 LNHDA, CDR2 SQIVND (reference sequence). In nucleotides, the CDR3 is TGTGCCAGTCAGGGGTACACTGAAGCTTTCCTT. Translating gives CASQGYTEAFL.

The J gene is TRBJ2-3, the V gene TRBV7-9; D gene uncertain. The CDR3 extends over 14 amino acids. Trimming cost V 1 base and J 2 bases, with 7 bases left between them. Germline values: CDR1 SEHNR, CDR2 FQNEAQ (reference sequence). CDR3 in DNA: TGTGCCAGCAGCTTAGAGACTTTCACAGATACGCAGTATTTT. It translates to CASSLETFTDTQYF.

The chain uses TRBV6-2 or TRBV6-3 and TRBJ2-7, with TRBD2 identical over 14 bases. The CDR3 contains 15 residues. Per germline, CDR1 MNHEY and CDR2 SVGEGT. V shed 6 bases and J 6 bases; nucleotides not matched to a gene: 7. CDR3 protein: CASRPGTSGSPEQYF. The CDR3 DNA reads TGTGCCAGCAGGCCCGGGACTAGCGGGAGTCCCGAGCAGTACTTC.

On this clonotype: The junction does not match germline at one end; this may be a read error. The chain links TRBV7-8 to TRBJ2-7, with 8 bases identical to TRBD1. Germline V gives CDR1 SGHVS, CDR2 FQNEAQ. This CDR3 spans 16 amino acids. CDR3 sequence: CASSFAFRGQSYEQNF. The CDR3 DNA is TGTGCCAGCAGCTTTGCTTTCAGGGGGCAGTCCTACGAGCAGAACTTC. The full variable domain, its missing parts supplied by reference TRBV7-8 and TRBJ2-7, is GAGVSQSPRYKVAKRGQDVALRCDPISGHVSLFWYQQALGQGPEFLTYFQNEAQLDKSGLPSDRFFAERPEGSVSTLKIQRTQQEDSAVYLCASSFAFRGQSYEQNFGPGTRLTVT.

DNA for the CDR3: TGTGCCAGCAGCTTAAGCAGGGCTAGCGGGAACAACGAAGCTTTCTTT. Protein: CASSLSRASGNNEAFF. V and J are TRBV7-3 and TRBJ1-1; the D gene is possibly TRBD1 (5 bases). The CDR3 sequence is 16 residues long. V was shortened by 1 base and J by 8 bases, with 20 bases between the two germline ends. Germline V gene data show CDR1 as SGHTA and CDR2 as FQGTGA.

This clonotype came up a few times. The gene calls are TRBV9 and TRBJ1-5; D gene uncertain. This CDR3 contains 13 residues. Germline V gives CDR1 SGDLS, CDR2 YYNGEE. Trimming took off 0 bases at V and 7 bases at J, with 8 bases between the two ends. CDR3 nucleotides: TGTGCCAGCAGCGTAGTGCCTGGACAGCCCCAGCATTTT. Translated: CASSVVPGQPQHF.

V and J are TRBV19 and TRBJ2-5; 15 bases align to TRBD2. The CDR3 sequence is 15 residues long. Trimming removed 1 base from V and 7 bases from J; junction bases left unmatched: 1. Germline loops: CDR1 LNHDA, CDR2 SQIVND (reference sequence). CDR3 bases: TGTGCCAGTAGTATAGGGACTAGCGGGGGGGGGACCCAGTACTTC. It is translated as CASSIGTSGGGTQYF.

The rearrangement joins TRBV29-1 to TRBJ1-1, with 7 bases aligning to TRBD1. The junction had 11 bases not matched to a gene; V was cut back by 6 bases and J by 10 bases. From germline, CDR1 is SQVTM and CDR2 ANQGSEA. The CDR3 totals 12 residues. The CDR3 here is CSVYTGDRSAFF. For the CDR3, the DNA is TGCAGCGTATACACAGGGGATCGGTCAGCTTTCTTT.